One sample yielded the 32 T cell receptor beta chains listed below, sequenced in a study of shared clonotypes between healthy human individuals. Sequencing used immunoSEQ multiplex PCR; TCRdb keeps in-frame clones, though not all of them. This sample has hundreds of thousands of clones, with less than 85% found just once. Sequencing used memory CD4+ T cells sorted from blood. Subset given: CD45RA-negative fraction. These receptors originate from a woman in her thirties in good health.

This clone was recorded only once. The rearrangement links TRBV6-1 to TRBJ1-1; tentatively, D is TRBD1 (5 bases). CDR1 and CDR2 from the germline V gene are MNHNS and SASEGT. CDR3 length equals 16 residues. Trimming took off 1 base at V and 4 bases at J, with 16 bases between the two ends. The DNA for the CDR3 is TGTGCCAGCAGTGAAGTGGCAGGGTCAGTAGGCACTGAAGCTTTCTTT. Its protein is CASSEVAGSVGTEAFF.

CDR3 nucleotide sequence: TGTGCCAGCAGTTTAACACTAGCGGGTCTTCTAGCCAAAAACATTCAGTACTTC. Amino acids: CASSLTLAGLLAKNIQYF. The chain carries TRBV28 and TRBJ2-4, with TRBD2 matching over 9 bases. The J segment lost 0 bases and the V segment lost 2 bases, leaving 8 bases of the junction unmatched. This CDR3 has 18 amino acids. The germline V gene has CDR1 MDHEN and CDR2 SYDVKM.

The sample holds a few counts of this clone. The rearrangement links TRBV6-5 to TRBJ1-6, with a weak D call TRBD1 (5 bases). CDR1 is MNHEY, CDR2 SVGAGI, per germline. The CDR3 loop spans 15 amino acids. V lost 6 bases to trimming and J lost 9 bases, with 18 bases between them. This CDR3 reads CASRRGMAKISPLHF. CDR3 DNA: TGTGCCAGCAGACGGGGGATGGCGAAAATTTCACCCCTCCACTTT.

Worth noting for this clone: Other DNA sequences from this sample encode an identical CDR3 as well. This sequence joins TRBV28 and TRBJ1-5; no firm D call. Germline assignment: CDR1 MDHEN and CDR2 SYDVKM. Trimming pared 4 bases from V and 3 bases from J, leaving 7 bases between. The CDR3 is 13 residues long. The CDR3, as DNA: TGTGCCAGCAGTTCCGGCCACAATCAGCCCCAGCATTTT. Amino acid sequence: CASSSGHNQPQHF. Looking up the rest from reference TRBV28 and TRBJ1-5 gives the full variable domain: DVKVTQSSRYLVKRTGEKVFLECVQDMDHENMFWYRQDPGLGLRLIYFSYDVKMKEKGDIPEGYSVSREKKERFSLILESASTNQTSMYLCASSSGHNQPQHFGDGTRLSIL.

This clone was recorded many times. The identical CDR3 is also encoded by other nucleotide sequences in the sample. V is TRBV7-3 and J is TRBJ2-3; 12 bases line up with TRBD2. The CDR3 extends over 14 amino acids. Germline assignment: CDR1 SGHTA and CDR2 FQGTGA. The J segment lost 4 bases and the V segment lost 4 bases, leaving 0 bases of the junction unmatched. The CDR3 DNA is TGTGCCAGCAGCTCTAGCGGGAGGGCAGATACGCAGTATTTT. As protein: CASSSSGRADTQYF.

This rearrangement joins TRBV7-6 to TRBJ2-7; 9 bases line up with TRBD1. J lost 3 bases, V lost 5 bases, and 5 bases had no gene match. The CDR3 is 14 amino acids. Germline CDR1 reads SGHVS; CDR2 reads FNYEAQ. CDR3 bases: TGTGCCAGCAGCGAAGGGACAGGGCTCTACGAGCAGTACTTC. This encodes CASSEGTGLYEQYF.

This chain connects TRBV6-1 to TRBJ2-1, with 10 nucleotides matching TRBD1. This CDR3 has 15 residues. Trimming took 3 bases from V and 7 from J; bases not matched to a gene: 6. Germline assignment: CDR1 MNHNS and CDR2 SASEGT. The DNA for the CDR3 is TGTGCCAGCAGTGAGCCGGGACAGGGGAAGAATGAGCAGTTCTTC. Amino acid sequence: CASSEPGQGKNEQFF.

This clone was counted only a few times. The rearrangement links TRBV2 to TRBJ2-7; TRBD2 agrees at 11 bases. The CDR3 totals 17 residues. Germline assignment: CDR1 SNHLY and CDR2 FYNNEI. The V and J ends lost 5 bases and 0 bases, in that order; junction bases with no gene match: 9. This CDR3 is CASSPQLAGVISYEQYF. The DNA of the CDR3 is TGTGCCAGCAGTCCACAACTAGCGGGAGTGATCTCCTACGAGCAGTACTTC.

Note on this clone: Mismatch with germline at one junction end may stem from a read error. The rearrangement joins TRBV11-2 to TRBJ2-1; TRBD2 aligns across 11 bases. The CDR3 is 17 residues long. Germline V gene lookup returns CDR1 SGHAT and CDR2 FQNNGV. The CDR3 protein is CASNLGTSGNSYNEQFF. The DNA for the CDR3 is TGTGCCAGCAACTTAGGGACTAGCGGAAATTCCTACAATGAGCAGTTCTTC.

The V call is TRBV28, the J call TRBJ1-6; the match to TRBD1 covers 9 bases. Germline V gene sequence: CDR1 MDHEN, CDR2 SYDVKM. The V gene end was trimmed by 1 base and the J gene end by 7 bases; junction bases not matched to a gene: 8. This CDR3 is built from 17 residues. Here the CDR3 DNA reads TGTGCCAGCAGTTTATTTAAGGGACAGGGCCTAAATTCACCCCTCCACTTT. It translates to CASSLFKGQGLNSPLHF. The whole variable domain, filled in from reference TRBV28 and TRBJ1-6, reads DVKVTQSSRYLVKRTGEKVFLECVQDMDHENMFWYRQDPGLGLRLIYFSYDVKMKEKGDIPEGYSVSREKKERFSLILESASTNQTSMYLCASSLFKGQGLNSPLHFGNGTRLTVT.

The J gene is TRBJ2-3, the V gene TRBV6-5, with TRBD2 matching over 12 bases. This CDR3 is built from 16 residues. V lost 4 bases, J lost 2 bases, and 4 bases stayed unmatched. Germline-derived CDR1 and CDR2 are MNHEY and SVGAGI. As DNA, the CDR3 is TGTGCCAGCAGTTCCGGACTAGCGGGATACACAGATACGCAGTATTTT. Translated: CASSSGLAGYTDTQYF.

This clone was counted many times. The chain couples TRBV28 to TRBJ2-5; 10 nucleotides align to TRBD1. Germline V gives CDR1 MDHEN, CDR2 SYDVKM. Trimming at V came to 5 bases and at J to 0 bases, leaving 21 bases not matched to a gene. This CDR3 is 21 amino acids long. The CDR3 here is CASSPYPPPGQGRKYQETQYF. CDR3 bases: TGTGCCAGCAGTCCATACCCCCCCCCGGGACAGGGGCGAAAGTACCAAGAGACCCAGTACTTC. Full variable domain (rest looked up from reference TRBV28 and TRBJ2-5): DVKVTQSSRYLVKRTGEKVFLECVQDMDHENMFWYRQDPGLGLRLIYFSYDVKMKEKGDIPEGYSVSREKKERFSLILESASTNQTSMYLCASSPYPPPGQGRKYQETQYFGPGTRLLVL.

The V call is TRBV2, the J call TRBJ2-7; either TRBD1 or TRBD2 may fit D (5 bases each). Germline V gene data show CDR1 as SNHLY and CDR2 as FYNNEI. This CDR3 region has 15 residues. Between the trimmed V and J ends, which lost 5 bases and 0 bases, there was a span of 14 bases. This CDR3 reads CASSYRDASSYEQYF. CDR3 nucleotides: TGTGCCAGCAGTTACCGGGACGCGAGCTCCTACGAGCAGTACTTC.

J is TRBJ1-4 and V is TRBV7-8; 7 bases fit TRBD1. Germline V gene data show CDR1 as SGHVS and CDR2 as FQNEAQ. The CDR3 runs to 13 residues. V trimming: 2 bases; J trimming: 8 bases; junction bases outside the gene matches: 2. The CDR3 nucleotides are TGTGCCAGCAGCTTAAGGGGGCAAGAAAAACTGTTTTTT. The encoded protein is CASSLRGQEKLFF.

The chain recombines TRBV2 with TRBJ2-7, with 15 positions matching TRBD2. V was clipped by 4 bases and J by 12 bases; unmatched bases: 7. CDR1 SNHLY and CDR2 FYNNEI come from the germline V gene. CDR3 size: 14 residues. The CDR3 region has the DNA TGTGCCAGCAGTGCGGGACTAGCGGGAGGCCCTCGGTACTTC. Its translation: CASSAGLAGGPRYF.

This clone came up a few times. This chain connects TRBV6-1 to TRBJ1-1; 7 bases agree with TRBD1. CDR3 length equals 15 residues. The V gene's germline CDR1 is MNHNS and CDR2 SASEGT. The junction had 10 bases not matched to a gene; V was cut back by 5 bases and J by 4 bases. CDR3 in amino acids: CASSNDRAWVTEAFF. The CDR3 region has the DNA TGTGCCAGCAGTAACGACAGGGCGTGGGTCACTGAAGCTTTCTTT.

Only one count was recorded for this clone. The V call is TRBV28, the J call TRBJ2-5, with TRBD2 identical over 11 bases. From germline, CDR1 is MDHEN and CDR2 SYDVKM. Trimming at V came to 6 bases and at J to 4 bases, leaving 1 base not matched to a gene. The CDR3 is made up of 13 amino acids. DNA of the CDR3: TGTGCCAGCAGGGGGACTAGCGGAGAGACCCAGTACTTC. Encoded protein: CASRGTSGETQYF.

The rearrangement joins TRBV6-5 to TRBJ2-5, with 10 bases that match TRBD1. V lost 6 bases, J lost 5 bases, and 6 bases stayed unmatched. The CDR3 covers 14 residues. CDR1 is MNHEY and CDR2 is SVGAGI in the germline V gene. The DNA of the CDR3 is TGTGCCAGCAGACGACAGGGGGCGCAGGAGACCCAGTACTTC. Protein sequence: CASRRQGAQETQYF.

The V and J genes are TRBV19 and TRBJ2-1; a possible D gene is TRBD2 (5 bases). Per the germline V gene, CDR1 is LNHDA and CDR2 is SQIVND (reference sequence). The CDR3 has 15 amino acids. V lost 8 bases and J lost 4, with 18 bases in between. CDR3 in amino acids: CASSREGEGYNEQFF. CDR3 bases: TGTGCCAGTTCACGAGAGGGCGAGGGTTACAATGAGCAGTTCTTC.

CDR3 in amino acids: CASSFHTDTQYF. CDR3 in DNA: TGTGCCAGCAGTTTCCACACAGATACGCAGTATTTT. The V call is TRBV28, the J call TRBJ2-3; D unresolved. Germline V gives CDR1 MDHEN, CDR2 SYDVKM. This CDR3 comprises 12 residues. V was trimmed by 3 bases and J by 2 bases, leaving 3 bases between them.

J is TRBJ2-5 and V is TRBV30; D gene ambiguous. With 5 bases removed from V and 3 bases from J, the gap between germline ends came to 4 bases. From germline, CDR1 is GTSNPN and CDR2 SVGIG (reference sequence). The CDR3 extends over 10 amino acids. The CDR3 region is CAWGKETQYF. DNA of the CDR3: TGTGCCTGGGGTAAAGAGACCCAGTACTTC.

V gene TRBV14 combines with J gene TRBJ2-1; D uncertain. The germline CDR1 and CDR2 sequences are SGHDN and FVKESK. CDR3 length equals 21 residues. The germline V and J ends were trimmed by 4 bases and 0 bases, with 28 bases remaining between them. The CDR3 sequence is CASSPRLSSRAFFSSYNEQFF. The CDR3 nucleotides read TGTGCCAGCAGCCCTCGTTTGAGTAGCAGAGCATTCTTTAGCTCCTACAATGAGCAGTTCTTC.

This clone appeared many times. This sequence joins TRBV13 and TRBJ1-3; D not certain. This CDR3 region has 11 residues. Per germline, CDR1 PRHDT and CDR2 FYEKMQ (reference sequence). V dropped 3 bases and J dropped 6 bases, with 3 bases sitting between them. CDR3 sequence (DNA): TGTGCCAGCAGCTTTTTAAACACCATATATTTT. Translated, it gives CASSFLNTIYF.

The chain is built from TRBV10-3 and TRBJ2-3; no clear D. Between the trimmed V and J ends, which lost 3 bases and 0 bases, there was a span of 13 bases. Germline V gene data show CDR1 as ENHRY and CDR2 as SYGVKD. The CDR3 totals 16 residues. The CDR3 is CAISDPRISSTDTQYF. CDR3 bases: TGTGCCATCAGTGACCCTCGGATAAGTAGCACAGATACGCAGTATTTT.

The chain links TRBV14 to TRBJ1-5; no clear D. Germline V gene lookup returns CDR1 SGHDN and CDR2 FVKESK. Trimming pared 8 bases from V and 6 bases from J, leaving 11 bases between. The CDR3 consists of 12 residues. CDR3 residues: CASWTGPQPQHF. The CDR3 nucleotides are TGTGCCAGCTGGACGGGCCCTCAGCCCCAGCATTTT.

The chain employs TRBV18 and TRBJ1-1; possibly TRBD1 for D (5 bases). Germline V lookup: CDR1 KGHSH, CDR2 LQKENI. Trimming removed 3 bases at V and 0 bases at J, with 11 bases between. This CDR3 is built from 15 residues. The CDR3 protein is CASSPTDSMNTEAFF. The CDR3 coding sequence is TGTGCCAGCTCACCTACAGACAGTATGAACACTGAAGCTTTCTTT.

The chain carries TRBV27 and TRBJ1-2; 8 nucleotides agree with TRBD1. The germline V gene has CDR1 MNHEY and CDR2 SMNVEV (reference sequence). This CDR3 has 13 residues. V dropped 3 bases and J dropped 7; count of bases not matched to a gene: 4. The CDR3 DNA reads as TGTGCCAGCAGTTTCACAGGGGGTTTTGGCTACACCTTC. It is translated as CASSFTGGFGYTF.

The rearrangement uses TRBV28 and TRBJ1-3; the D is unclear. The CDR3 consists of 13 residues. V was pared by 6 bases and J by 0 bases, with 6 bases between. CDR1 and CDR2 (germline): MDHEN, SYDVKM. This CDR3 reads CASRVYSGNTIYF. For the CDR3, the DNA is TGTGCCAGCAGGGTCTACTCTGGAAACACCATATATTTT.

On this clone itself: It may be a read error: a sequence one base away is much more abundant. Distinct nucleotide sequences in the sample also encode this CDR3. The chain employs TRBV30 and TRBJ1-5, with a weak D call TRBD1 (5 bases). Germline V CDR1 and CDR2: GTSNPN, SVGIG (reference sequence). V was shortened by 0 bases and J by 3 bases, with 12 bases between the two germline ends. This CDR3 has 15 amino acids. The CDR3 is CAWSVKGLDNQPQHF. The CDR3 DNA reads TGTGCCTGGAGTGTTAAGGGACTCGACAATCAGCCCCAGCATTTT.

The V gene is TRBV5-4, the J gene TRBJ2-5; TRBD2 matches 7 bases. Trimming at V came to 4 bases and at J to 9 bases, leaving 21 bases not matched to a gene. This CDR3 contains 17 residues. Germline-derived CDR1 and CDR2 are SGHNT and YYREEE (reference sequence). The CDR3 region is CASSNELGTTRGEAQYF. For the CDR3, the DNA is TGTGCCAGCAGCAACGAACTTGGCACGACCCGGGGGGAGGCCCAGTACTTC. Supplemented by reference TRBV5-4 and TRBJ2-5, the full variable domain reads ETGVTQSPTHLIKTRGQQVTLRCSSQSGHNTVSWYQQALGQGPQFIFQYYREEENGRGNFPPRFSGLQFPNYSSELNVNALELDDSALYLCASSNELGTTRGEAQYFGPGTRLLVL.

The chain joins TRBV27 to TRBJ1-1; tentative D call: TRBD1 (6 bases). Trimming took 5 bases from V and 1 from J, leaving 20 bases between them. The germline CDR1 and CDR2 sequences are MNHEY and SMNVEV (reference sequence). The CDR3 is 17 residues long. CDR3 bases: TGTGCCAGCAGTGCCAGGGGTACTGGGTTAGGGAACACTGAAGCTTTCTTT. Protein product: CASSARGTGLGNTEAFF.

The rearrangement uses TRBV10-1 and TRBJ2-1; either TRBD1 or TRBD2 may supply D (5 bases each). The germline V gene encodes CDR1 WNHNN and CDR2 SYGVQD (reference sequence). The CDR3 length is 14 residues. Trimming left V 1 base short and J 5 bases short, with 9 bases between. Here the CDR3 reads CASSELLGDNEQFF. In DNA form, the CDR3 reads TGCGCCAGCAGTGAGTTACTAGGGGACAATGAGCAGTTCTTC.